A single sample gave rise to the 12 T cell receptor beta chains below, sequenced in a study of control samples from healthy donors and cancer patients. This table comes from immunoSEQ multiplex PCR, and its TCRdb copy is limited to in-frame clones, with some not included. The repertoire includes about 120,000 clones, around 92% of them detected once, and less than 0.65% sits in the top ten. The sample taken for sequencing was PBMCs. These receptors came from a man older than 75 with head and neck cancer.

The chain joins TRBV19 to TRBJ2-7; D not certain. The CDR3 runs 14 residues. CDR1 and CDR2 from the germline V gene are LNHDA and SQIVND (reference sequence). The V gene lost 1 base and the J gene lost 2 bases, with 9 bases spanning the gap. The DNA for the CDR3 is TGTGCCAGTAGTATAGGGACCGGACCCTACGAGCAGTACTTC. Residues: CASSIGTGPYEQYF.

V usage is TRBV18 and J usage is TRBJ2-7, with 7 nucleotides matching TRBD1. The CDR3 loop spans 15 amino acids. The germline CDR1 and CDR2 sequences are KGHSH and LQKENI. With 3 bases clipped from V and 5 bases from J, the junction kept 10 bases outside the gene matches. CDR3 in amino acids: CASSPSPQGVNEQYF. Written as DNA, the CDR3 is TGTGCCAGCTCACCGTCCCCCCAGGGGGTCAACGAGCAGTACTTC.

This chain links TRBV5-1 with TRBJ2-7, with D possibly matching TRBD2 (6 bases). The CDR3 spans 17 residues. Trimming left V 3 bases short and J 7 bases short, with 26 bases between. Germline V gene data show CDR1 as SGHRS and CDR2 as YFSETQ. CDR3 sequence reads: CASSSLYQTGGLREQYF. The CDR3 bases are TGCGCCAGCAGCTCGCTCTACCAGACTGGAGGACTACGTGAGCAGTACTTC.

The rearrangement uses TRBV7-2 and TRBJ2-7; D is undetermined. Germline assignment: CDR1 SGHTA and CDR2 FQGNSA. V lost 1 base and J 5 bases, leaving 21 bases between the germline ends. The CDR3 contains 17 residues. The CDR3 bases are TGTGCCAGCAGCTTAGGCCTCATGGGCTATTTGGTCAACGAGCAGTACTTC. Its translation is CASSLGLMGYLVNEQYF.

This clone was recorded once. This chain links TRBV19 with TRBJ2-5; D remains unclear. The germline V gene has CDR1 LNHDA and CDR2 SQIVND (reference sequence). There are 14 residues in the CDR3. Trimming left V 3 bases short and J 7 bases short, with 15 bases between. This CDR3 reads CASSIDLRNPTQYF. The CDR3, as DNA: TGTGCCAGTAGTATTGATTTGCGGAATCCGACCCAGTACTTC.

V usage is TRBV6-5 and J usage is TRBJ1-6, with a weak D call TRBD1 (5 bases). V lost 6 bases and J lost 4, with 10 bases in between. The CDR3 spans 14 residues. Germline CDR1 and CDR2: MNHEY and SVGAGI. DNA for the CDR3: TGTGCCAGCAGCTTCAGGGATTATAATTCACCCCTCCACTTT. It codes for CASSFRDYNSPLHF.

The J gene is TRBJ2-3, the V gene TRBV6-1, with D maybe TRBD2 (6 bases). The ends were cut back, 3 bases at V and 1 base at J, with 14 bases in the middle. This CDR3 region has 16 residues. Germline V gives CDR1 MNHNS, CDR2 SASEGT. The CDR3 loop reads CASSERLRRGTDTQYF. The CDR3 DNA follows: TGTGCCAGCAGTGAGAGACTACGGAGGGGCACAGATACGCAGTATTTT.

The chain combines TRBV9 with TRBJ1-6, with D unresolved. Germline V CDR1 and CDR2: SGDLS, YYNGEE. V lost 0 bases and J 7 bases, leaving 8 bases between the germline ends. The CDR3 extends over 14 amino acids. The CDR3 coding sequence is TGTGCCAGCAGCGTAGGGGCCAGAAATTCACCCCTCCACTTT. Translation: CASSVGARNSPLHF.

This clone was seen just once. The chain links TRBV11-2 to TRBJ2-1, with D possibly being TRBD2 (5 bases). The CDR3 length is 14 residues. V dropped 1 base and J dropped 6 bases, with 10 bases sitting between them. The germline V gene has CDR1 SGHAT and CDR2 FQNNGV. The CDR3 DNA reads TGTGCCAGCAGCTTAGGTCTAGCTAGCAATGAGCAGTTCTTC. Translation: CASSLGLASNEQFF. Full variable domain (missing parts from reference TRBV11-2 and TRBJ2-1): EAGVAQSPRYKIIEKRQSVAFWCNPISGHATLYWYQQILGQGPKLLIQFQNNGVVDDSQLPKDRFSAERLKGVDSTLKIQPAKLEDSAVYLCASSLGLASNEQFFGPGTRLTVL.

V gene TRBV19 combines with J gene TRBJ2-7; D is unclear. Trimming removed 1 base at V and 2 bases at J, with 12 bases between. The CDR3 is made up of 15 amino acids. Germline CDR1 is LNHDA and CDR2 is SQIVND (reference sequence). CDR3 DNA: TGTGCCAGTAGTATAGCCCGGACCGTCACCTACGAGCAGTACTTC. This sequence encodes CASSIARTVTYEQYF. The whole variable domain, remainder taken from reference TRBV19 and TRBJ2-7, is DGGITQSPKYLFRKEGQNVTLSCEQNLNHDAMYWYRQDPGQGLRLIYYSQIVNDFQKGDIAEGYSVSREKKESFPLTVTSAQKNPTAFYLCASSIARTVTYEQYFGPGTRLTVT.

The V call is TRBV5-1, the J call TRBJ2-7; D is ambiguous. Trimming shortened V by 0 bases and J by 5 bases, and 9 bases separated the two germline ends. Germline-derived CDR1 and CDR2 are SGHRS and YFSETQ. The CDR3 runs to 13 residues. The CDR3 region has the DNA TGCGCCAGCAGCTTGGAGGTTAAGAACGAGCAGTACTTC. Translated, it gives CASSLEVKNEQYF.

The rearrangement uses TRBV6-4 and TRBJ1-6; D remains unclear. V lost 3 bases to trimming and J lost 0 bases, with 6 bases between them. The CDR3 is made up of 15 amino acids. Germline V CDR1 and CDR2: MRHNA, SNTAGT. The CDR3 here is CASSEGGSYNSPLHF. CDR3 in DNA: TGTGCCAGCAGTGAGGGAGGCTCCTATAATTCACCCCTCCACTTT.